This is a list of T cell receptor beta chains from one sample in a study of cytomegalovirus exposure and HLA in healthy donors. This table comes from immunoSEQ multiplex PCR, and its TCRdb copy is limited to in-frame clones, with some not included. The data contain 150,000 to 250,000 clones, roughly three quarters of them seen just once; the ten biggest clones take up roughly 1.2%. The sequenced sample was PBMCs. These TCRs come from a woman aged 25 to 39 in good health and CMV-seronegative. Both conserved end residues are part of each CDR3. Fields, in order: D gene, J gene, clone size, V gene, CDR3 DNA, CDR3 protein. The D gene is left open where the match is weak. Clone size appears in some rows only: once, few, many, or a class for an expanded clone.

D: TRBD1; J: TRBJ1-3; size: -; V: TRBV4-2; DNA: TGTGCCAGCAGCCAAGATCAGAGACAGGGCCGCTCTGGAAACACCATATATTTT; CDR3: CASSQDQRQGRSGNTIYF
D: TRBD1; J: TRBJ2-7; size: -; V: TRBV28; DNA: TGTGCCAGCAGAGGACAGGGGCCCAAGGGGTCCTACGAGCAGTACTTC; CDR3: CASRGQGPKGSYEQYF
D: -; J: TRBJ1-4; size: once; V: TRBV7-9; DNA: TGTGCCAGCCGTTCGGCCGACTACGGAGAAAAACTGTTTTTT; CDR3: CASRSADYGEKLFF
D: -; J: TRBJ2-3; size: -; V: TRBV28; DNA: TGTGCCAGCAGTTTATATCCCTCCACAGATACGCAGTATTTT; CDR3: CASSLYPSTDTQYF
D: TRBD1; J: TRBJ1-4; size: -; V: TRBV7-8; DNA: TGTGCCAGCAGCTTCCCGAGACAGGGGACGAATGAAAAACTGTTTTTT; CDR3: CASSFPRQGTNEKLFF
D: TRBD2; J: TRBJ2-7; size: -; V: TRBV9; DNA: TGTGCCAGCAGCCCACTAGCGGGAGGGCAAAACGAGCAGTACTTC; CDR3: CASSPLAGGQNEQYF
D: -; J: TRBJ2-7; size: -; V: TRBV19; DNA: TGTGCCAGTAGTAGCAGGACAGAGGGTCCTTACGAGCAGTACTTC; CDR3: CASSSRTEGPYEQYF
D: TRBD2; J: TRBJ2-1; size: -; V: TRBV2; DNA: TGTGCCAGCAGTGAAGTACTAGCGGGGGCGGGTGCGTTCTTC; CDR3: CASSEVLAGAGAFF
D: -; J: TRBJ1-3; size: -; V: TRBV30; DNA: TGTGCCTGGACCTGGCCCTCTGGAAACACCATATATTTT; CDR3: CAWTWPSGNTIYF
D: -; J: TRBJ1-1; size: once; V: TRBV28; DNA: TGTGCCAGCAGCCTTACAGGGTTCACTGAAGCTTTCTTT; CDR3: CASSLTGFTEAFF
D: TRBD1; J: TRBJ1-2; size: once; V: TRBV29-1; DNA: TGCAGCGCAGGGGGGAAATTACAGGGTCCTTACTATGGCTACACCTTC; CDR3: CSAGGKLQGPYYGYTF
D: TRBD1; J: TRBJ2-3; size: few; V: TRBV6-5; DNA: TGTGCCAGCAGACAGGGGGCAGATACGCAGTATTTT; CDR3: CASRQGADTQYF
D: -; J: TRBJ2-3; size: -; V: TRBV4-1; DNA: TGCGCCAGCAGCCAAGATCTAGGGAGAGATACGCAGTATTTT; CDR3: CASSQDLGRDTQYF
D: -; J: TRBJ1-2; size: -; V: TRBV28; DNA: TGTGCCAGCAGTTCCGGACAGAGCTATGGCTACACCTTC; CDR3: CASSSGQSYGYTF
D: -; J: TRBJ1-4; size: -; V: TRBV6-5; DNA: TGTGCCAGCGCCCGACAGATTAATGAAAAACTGTTTTTT; CDR3: CASARQINEKLFF
D: TRBD1; J: TRBJ2-5; size: -; V: TRBV5-1; DNA: TGCGCCAGCAGCCCGTCAGGGGGCAGAGAGACCCAGTACTTC; CDR3: CASSPSGGRETQYF
D: -; J: TRBJ1-2; size: -; V: TRBV15; DNA: TGTGCCACCAGCAGAGATCGGACAGCTTATGGCTACACCTTC; CDR3: CATSRDRTAYGYTF
D: TRBD1; J: TRBJ1-2; size: -; V: TRBV7-9; DNA: TGTGCCAGCAGCCCTTGGGACAGGTCAAGTCCAAACTATGGCTACACCTTC; CDR3: CASSPWDRSSPNYGYTF
D: -; J: TRBJ2-7; size: once; V: TRBV7-2; DNA: TGTGCCAGCAGCTTATTCCGCTACGAGCAGTACTTC; CDR3: CASSLFRYEQYF
D: TRBD2; J: TRBJ2-7; size: -; V: TRBV7-2; DNA: TGTGCCAGCAGCTTAGCCCAACTGGGAGGGCTATACGAGCAGTACTTC; CDR3: CASSLAQLGGLYEQYF
D: -; J: TRBJ1-5; size: -; V: TRBV6-1; DNA: TGTGCCTCAACTTCCCCCCGGGGGAATCAGCCCCAGCATTTT; CDR3: CASTSPRGNQPQHF
D: TRBD1; J: TRBJ1-1; size: -; V: TRBV5-1; DNA: TGCGCCAGCACCGAGAGGCCCCGGGACAGGAACACTGAAGCTTTCTTT; CDR3: CASTERPRDRNTEAFF
D: -; J: TRBJ1-1; size: -; V: TRBV28; DNA: TGTGCCAGCAGTTTAGAGGGGGAGTTTAGATCTGAAGCTTTCTTT; CDR3: CASSLEGEFRSEAFF
D: TRBD2; J: TRBJ2-7; size: few; V: TRBV27; DNA: TGTGCCAGCAGGACTAGCGGAGCCTACGAGCAGTACTTC; CDR3: CASRTSGAYEQYF
D: TRBD1; J: TRBJ2-5; size: -; V: TRBV7-9; DNA: TGTGCCAGCAGCTCAAGAGCCACAGGGGGCCTAGAGACCCAGTACTTC; CDR3: CASSSRATGGLETQYF
D: -; J: TRBJ1-2; size: -; V: TRBV5-6; DNA: TGTGCCAGCAGCTTGGCTGCGGCTAATATCATCGTGGGTGGCTACACCTTC; CDR3: CASSLAAANIIVGGYTF
D: TRBD1; J: TRBJ1-2; size: -; V: TRBV27; DNA: TGTGCCAGCAGACCACAGGGGGAGGTAGTGGGCTACACCTTC; CDR3: CASRPQGEVVGYTF
D: -; J: TRBJ1-2; size: -; V: TRBV4-1; DNA: TGCGCCAGCAGCCAAGACAGAATGGTTACTAACTATGGCTACACCTTC; CDR3: CASSQDRMVTNYGYTF
D: TRBD2; J: TRBJ2-7; size: -; V: TRBV5-1; DNA: TGCGCCAGCAGCTTGCACGGGACTAGCGGGACTAGCGAGCAGTACTTC; CDR3: CASSLHGTSGTSEQYF
D: -; J: TRBJ2-4; size: -; V: TRBV5-5; DNA: TGTGCCAGCAGCTTAGTCGGTCGGAGCGGGGCCAAAAACATTCAGTACTTC; CDR3: CASSLVGRSGAKNIQYF
D: TRBD1; J: TRBJ2-7; size: -; V: TRBV6-1; DNA: TGTGCCAGCAGTGAAGCCACAGGGGTAACTAACTACGAGCAGTACTTC; CDR3: CASSEATGVTNYEQYF
D: TRBD1; J: TRBJ1-2; size: -; V: TRBV6-1; DNA: TGTGCCAGCAGCCGGGACAGGGGTAGTTATGGCTACACCTTC; CDR3: CASSRDRGSYGYTF
D: -; J: TRBJ1-1; size: -; V: TRBV30; DNA: TGTGCCTGGAGTGTAAGTAGGCAGAACTCGGGCACTGAAGCTTTCTTT; CDR3: CAWSVSRQNSGTEAFF
D: TRBD2; J: TRBJ2-1; size: -; V: TRBV5-6; DNA: TGTGCCAGCAGCTTTACTAGCGGGAGGTACGGTGAGCAGTTCTTC; CDR3: CASSFTSGRYGEQFF
D: -; J: TRBJ1-1; size: -; V: TRBV2; DNA: TGTGCCAGCAGGAGAACAGGGAAAACTGAAGCTTTCTTT; CDR3: CASRRTGKTEAFF
D: -; J: TRBJ1-4; size: -; V: TRBV6-5; DNA: TGTGCCAGCAGTTACCGTAAATCAACTAATGAAAAACTGTTTTTT; CDR3: CASSYRKSTNEKLFF
D: TRBD1; J: TRBJ2-4; size: -; V: TRBV10-2; DNA: TGCGCCAGCAGAACCGGGACAGACAAAAACATTCAGTACTTC; CDR3: CASRTGTDKNIQYF
D: -; J: TRBJ2-2; size: -; V: TRBV21-1; DNA: TGTGCCAGCAGCTCCTGCGGACAGGGAATGAACACCGGGGAGCTGTTTTTT; CDR3: CASSSCGQGMNTGELFF
D: -; J: TRBJ2-6; size: -; V: TRBV4-1; DNA: TGCGCCAGCAGCCAAGGTCGCCGGTCGGGGGCCAACGTCCTGACTTTC; CDR3: CASSQGRRSGANVLTF
D: TRBD2; J: TRBJ2-7; size: -; V: TRBV2; DNA: TGTGCCAGCAGATGGGACTACTCCTCCTACGAGCAGTACTTC; CDR3: CASRWDYSSYEQYF
D: TRBD2; J: TRBJ2-1; size: -; V: TRBV5-1; DNA: TGCGCCAGCAGCTTGGGTACTAGCGGGGGGAGTGAGCAGTTCTTC; CDR3: CASSLGTSGGSEQFF
D: -; J: TRBJ2-3; size: -; V: TRBV28; DNA: TGTGCCAGCAGTTTAACAGGGCCAGATACGCAGTATTTT; CDR3: CASSLTGPDTQYF
D: TRBD1; J: TRBJ1-1; size: -; V: TRBV7-9; DNA: TGTGCCAGCAGCCGAAGTTCGGGACAGACCTTTGAGCGCACTGAAGCTTTCTTT; CDR3: CASSRSSGQTFERTEAFF
D: TRBD1; J: TRBJ1-1; size: medium-sized; V: TRBV19; DNA: TGTGCCACTGGAGGGACAGGGGAGGAGTACATGAACACTGAAGCTTTCTTT; CDR3: CATGGTGEEYMNTEAFF